This is a list of T cell receptor beta chains from one sample in a study of T cell changes during pregnancy in multiple sclerosis. The assay was immunoSEQ multiplex PCR, and TCRdb's table has in-frame clones only and misses some. The sample gives approximately 90,000 clones, 85% to 95% of which show up once; more than 0.8% is in the top ten. Sequenced material: peripheral blood, taken in the third trimester of pregnancy. These receptors were taken from a female donor with multiple sclerosis, enrolled in a pregnancy study. CDR3s include the opening cysteine and the closing phenylalanine or tryptophan. A D gene is named only where the DNA matches it firmly. Size is omitted from some rows. Given values are once, few, many or a class for expanded clones.

abundance	v_gene	j_gene	d_gene	CDR3nt	CDR3aa
-	TRBV25-1	TRBJ2-1	TRBD2	TGTGCCAGCAGTGAAGGGGACCGGGGGAGGGCCTACAATGAGCAGTTCTTC	CASSEGDRGRAYNEQFF
-	TRBV10-2	TRBJ2-7	-	TGCGCCAGTGGAGGTAGTGCCTCTATACCCTACGAGCAGTACTTC	CASGGSASIPYEQYF
-	TRBV11-2	TRBJ1-5	-	TGTGCCAGCAGCTTAGAATGGGGCTATAATCAGCCCCAGCATTTT	CASSLEWGYNQPQHF
-	TRBV15	TRBJ1-1	TRBD1	TGTGCCACCAGCAGGGACAGGGCAGGAACTGAAGCTTTCTTT	CATSRDRAGTEAFF
-	TRBV6-1	TRBJ1-1	TRBD1	TGTGCCGGTCGACAGGGAAGATCCACTGAAGCTTTCTTT	CAGRQGRSTEAFF
-	TRBV12-5	TRBJ2-1	TRBD2	TGTGCTAGTGGTTTGGGTAGCGGGAGGGCCGATGAGCAGTTCTTC	CASGLGSGRADEQFF
-	TRBV13	TRBJ1-2	TRBD1	TGTGCCAGCAGCTTAGCACAGGGGTATGGCTACACCTTC	CASSLAQGYGYTF
-	TRBV6-1	TRBJ1-6	TRBD1	TGTGCCAGCAGTGAAGCGGCAGGGGGAGATTCACGCCTCCACTTT	CASSEAAGGDSRLHF
-	TRBV7-3	TRBJ2-3	-	TGTGCCAGCAGCTTATCCAGCGGATATTCGGGGGATACGCAGTATTTT	CASSLSSGYSGDTQYF
-	TRBV4-1	TRBJ2-1	TRBD2	TGCGCCAGCAGCCAAGATTTCACTAGCGGGAGGGAAGACAATGAGCAGTTCTTC	CASSQDFTSGREDNEQFF
-	TRBV2	TRBJ2-3	TRBD2	TGTGCCAGCAGTGAACTAGCGGTCAGCACAGATACGCAGTATTTT	CASSELAVSTDTQYF
-	TRBV18	TRBJ2-7	TRBD1	TGTGCCAGCTCACACGGACAGGTCGGGGAGCAGTACTTC	CASSHGQVGEQYF
-	TRBV5-4	TRBJ2-1	-	TGTGCCAGCAGCCGCGTGGGCGACAATGAGCAGTTCTTC	CASSRVGDNEQFF
-	TRBV5-1	TRBJ2-1	TRBD2	TGCGCCAGCAGCTTGGGTCTAGCGGTAACCTACAATGAGCAGTTCTTC	CASSLGLAVTYNEQFF
-	TRBV6-5	TRBJ2-7	TRBD2	TGTGCCAGCAGTTACTCGACCGCGACTAGCGGCTACGAGCAGTACTTC	CASSYSTATSGYEQYF
-	TRBV4-2	TRBJ1-5	-	TGTGCCAGCAGCCAAGTTGGGTTTGCAGGACAGCCCCAGCATTTT	CASSQVGFAGQPQHF
once	TRBV2	TRBJ2-7	TRBD1	TGTGCCGCCCAAACCGGGACAGGCACCTACGAGCAGTACTTC	CAAQTGTGTYEQYF
-	TRBV7-2	TRBJ1-2	TRBD1	TGTGCCAGCAGCCAGACGACAGGGGACTATGGCTACACCTTC	CASSQTTGDYGYTF
-	TRBV2	TRBJ2-2	TRBD1	TGTGCCAGCAGACCGGGACAGGGGGACACCGGGGAGCTGTTTTTT	CASRPGQGDTGELFF
once	TRBV5-1	TRBJ1-1	TRBD1	TGCGCCAGCAGCAGAGGACAGGGAAAGATACTCACTGAAGCTTTCTTT	CASSRGQGKILTEAFF
-	TRBV27	TRBJ2-5	-	TGTGCCAGCAGTTCATACCAGGGCCAATATCAAGAGACCCAGTACTTC	CASSSYQGQYQETQYF
-	TRBV7-9	TRBJ1-2	-	TGTGCCAGCAGCTTAGAAGTGACAGGTCAATTGGGCTACACCTTC	CASSLEVTGQLGYTF
-	TRBV29-1	TRBJ2-7	-	TGCAGCGTTAGACAGAGTACAGCCTACGAGCAGTACTTC	CSVRQSTAYEQYF
once	TRBV5-4	TRBJ2-2	TRBD2	TGTGCCAGCAGCCGTAGCGGGAGGGGGACCGGGGAGCTGTTTTTT	CASSRSGRGTGELFF